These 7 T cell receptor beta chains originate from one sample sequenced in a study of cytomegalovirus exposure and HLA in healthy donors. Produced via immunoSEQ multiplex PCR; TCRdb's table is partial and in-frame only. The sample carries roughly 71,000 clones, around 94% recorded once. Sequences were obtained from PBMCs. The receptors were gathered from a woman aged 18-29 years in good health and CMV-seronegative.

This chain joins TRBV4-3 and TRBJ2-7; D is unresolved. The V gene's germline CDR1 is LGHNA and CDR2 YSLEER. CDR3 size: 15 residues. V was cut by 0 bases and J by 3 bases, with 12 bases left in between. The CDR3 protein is CASSQDFDGVYEQYF. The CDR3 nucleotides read TGCGCCAGCAGCCAAGATTTCGACGGAGTCTACGAGCAGTACTTC.

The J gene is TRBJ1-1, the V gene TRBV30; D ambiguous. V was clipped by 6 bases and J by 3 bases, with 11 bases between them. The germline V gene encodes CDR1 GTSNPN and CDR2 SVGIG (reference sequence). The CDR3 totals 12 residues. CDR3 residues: CACTSRDTEAFF. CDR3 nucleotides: TGTGCCTGTACGAGTCGGGACACTGAAGCTTTCTTT.

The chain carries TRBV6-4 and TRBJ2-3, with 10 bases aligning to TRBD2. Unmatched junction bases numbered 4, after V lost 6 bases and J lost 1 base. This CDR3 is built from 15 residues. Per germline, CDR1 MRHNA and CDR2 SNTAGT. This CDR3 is CASSQLAGGTDTQYF. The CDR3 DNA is TGTGCCAGCAGCCAGCTAGCGGGGGGCACAGATACGCAGTATTTT.

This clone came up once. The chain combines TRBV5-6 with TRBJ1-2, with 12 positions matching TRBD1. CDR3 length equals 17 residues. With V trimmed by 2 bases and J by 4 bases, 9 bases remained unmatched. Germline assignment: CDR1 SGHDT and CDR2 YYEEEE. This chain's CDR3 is CASSLPGQGAPTYGYTF. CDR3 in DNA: TGTGCCAGCAGCTTACCGGGACAGGGGGCGCCGACCTATGGCTACACCTTC.

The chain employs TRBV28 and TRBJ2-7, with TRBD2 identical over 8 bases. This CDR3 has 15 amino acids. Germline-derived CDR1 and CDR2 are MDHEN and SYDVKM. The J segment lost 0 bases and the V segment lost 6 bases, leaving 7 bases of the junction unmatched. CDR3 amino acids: CASSEPSGSSYEQYF. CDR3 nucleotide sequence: TGTGCCAGCAGCGAGCCGAGCGGGAGCTCCTACGAGCAGTACTTC.

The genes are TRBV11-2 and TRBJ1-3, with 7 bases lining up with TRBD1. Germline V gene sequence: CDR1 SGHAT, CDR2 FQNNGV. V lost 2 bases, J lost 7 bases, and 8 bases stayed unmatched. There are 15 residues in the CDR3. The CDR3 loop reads CASSLRQGPVNTIYF. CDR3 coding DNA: TGTGCCAGCAGCTTAAGACAGGGCCCTGTGAACACCATATATTTT.

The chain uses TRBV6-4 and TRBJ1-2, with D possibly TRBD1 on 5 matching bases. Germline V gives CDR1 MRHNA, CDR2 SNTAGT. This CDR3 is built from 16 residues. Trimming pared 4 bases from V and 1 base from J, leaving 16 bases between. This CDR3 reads CASSGSPDKNNYGYTF. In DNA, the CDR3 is TGTGCCAGCAGTGGATCCCCGGACAAGAATAACTATGGCTACACCTTC.